The text below deals with one T cell receptor (beta chain). Its antigen remains unknown. Treatment given: oral pan-JAK inhibitor, 5-10 mg twice daily. Trimming shortened V by 1 base and J by 4 bases, and 11 bases separated the two germline ends. This CDR3 spans 14 amino acids. Looked up from germline, CDR1 is SGHDT and CDR2 is YYEEEE. The data derive from a study of CD8+ T cells in alopecia areata. After isolation, RNA underwent reverse transcription to generate cDNA as the sequencing template. The data were produced by immunoSEQ multiplex PCR, yet TCRdb's version contains in-frame clones alone and is incomplete. The sample has about 140,000 clones; roughly 54% are singletons. Study outcomes and limitations: Clonality was higher in lesional than normal scalp, especially in alopecia totalis/universalis. Many expanded lesional clones persisted during tofacitinib (in both scalp and blood).

Here the sequenced sample was CD8+ T cells sorted from blood, taken at week 4, from a patient treated with tofacitinib. This TCR came from a human donor with alopecia areata. V gene TRBV5-6 combines with J gene TRBJ1-2; possibly TRBD1 for D (5 bases). The CDR3 region has the DNA TGTGCCAGCAGCTTGTGGCAGGGTGTCTATGGCTACACCTTC. This gives the protein CASSLWQGVYGYTF.